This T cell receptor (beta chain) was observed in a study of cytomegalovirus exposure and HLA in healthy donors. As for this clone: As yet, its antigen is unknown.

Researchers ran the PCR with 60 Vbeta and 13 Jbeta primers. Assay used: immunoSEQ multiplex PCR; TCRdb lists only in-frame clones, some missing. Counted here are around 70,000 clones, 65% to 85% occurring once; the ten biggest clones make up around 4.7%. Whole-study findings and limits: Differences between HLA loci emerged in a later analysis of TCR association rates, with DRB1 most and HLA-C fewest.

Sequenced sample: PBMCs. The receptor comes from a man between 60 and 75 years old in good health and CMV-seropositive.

The CDR3 protein is CASSFGAVSEKLFF. CDR3 nucleotides: TGTGCCAGCAGCTTTGGGGCTGTAAGTGAAAAACTGTTTTTT. The chain uses TRBV7-6 and TRBJ1-4; D is perhaps TRBD1 (5 bases). Germline-derived CDR1 and CDR2 are SGHVS and FNYEAQ. Trimming cost V 3 bases and J 7 bases, with 12 bases left between them. CDR3 length equals 14 residues.